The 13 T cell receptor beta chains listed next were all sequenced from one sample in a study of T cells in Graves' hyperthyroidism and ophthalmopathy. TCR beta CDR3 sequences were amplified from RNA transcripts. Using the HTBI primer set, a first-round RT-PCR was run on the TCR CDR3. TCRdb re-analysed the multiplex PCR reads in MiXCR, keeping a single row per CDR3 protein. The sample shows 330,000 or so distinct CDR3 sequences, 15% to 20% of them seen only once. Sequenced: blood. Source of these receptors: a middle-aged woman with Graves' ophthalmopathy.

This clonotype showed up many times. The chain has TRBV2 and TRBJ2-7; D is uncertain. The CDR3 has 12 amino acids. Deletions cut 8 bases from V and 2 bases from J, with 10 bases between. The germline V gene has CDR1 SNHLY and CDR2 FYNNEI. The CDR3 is CASERGTYEQYF. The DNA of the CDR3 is TGTGCCAGCGAACGCGGAACCTACGAGCAGTACTTC.

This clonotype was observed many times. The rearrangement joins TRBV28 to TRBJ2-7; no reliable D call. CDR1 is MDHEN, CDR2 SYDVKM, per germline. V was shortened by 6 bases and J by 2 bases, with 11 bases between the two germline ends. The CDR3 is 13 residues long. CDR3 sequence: CASSLTAPYEQYF. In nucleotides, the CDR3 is TGTGCCAGCAGCCTAACAGCCCCCTACGAGCAGTACTTC.

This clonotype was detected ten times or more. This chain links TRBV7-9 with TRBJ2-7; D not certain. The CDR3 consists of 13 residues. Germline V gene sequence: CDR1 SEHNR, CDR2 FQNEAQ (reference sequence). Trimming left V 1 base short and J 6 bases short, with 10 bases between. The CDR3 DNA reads TGTGCCAGCAGCTTAGGGGCTGGATCCGAGCAGTACTTC. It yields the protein CASSLGAGSEQYF.

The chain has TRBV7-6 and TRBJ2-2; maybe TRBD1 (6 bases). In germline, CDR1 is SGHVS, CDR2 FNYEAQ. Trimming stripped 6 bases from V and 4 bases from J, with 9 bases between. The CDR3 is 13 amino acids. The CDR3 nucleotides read TGTGCCAGCAGGAACAGGGCCACCGGGGAGCTGTTTTTT. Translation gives CASRNRATGELFF.

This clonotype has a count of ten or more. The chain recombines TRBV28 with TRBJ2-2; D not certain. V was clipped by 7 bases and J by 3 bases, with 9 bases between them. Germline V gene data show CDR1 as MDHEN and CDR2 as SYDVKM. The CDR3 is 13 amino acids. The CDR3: CASINADTGELFF. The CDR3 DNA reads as TGTGCCAGCATTAATGCAGACACCGGGGAGCTGTTTTTT.

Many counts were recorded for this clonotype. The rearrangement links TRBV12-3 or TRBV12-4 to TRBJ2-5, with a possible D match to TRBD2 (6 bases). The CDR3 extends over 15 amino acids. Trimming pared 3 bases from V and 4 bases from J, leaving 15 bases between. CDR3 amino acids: CASSFRTAGGETQYF. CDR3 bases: TGTGCCAGCAGTTTCAGAACTGCCGGGGGAGAGACCCAGTACTTC.

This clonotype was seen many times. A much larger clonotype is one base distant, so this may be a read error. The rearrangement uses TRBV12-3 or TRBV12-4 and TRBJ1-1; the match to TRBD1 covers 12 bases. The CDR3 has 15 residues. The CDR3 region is CASSRSGTGGTEASF. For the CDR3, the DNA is TGTGCCAGCAGTAGATCCGGGACAGGGGGCACTGAAGCTTCCTTT.

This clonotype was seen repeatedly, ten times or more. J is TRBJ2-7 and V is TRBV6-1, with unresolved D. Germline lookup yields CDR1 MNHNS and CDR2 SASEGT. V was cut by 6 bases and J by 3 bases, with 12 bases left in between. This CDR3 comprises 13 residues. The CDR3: CASSMASRYEQYF. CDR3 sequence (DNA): TGTGCCAGCAGCATGGCTAGTCGCTACGAGCAGTACTTC.

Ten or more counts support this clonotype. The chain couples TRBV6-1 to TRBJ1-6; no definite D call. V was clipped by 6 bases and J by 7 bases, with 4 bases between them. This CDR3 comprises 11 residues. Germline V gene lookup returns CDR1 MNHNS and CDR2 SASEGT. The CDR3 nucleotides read TGTGCCAGCAGGGAAAATTCACCCCTCCACTTT. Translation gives CASRENSPLHF.

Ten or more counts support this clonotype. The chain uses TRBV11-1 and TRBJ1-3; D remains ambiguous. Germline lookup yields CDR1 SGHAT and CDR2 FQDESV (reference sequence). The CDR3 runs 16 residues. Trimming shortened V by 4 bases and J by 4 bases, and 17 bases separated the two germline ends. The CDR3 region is CASSSDFLGSGNTIYF. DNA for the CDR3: TGTGCCAGCAGCTCCGACTTCTTAGGGTCCGGAAACACCATATATTTT.

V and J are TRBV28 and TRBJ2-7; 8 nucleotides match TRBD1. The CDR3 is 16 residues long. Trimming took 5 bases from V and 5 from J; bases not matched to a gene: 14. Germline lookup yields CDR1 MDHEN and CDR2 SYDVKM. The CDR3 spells CASSGLGQGIIHEQYF. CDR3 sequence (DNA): TGTGCCAGCAGTGGCTTAGGACAGGGTATTATCCACGAGCAGTACTTC.

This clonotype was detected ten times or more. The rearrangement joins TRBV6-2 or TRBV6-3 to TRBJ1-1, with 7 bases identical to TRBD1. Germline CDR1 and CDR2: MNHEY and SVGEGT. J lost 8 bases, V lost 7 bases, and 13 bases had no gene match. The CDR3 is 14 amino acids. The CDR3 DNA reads TGTGCCAGCACTGACAGGGCGTCAGGAGAGGAAGCTTTCTTT. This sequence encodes CASTDRASGEEAFF.

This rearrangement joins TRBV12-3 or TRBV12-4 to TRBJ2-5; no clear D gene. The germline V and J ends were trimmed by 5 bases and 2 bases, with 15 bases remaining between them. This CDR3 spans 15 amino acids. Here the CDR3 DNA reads TGTGCCAGCAGTCCTTACGGCGTCAGTCAAGAGACCCAGTACTTC. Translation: CASSPYGVSQETQYF.